This TCR beta chain was recorded in a study of T cells in Graves' hyperthyroidism and ophthalmopathy (dated by TCRdb to the late 2010s). General notes on the study: Peripheral blood samples were taken at the time of initial diagnosis, prior to any treatment. The 75 to 100 discovery patients were randomly divided into training and test sets at a 7:3 ratio. An independent validation cohort of about 19 hyperthyroidism patients and about 16 patients who later progressed to ophthalmopathy tested prospective prediction of ophthalmopathy. TCR Vbeta CDR3 sequencing of fewer than 150 peripheral blood samples (about 45 ophthalmopathy, roughly 72 hyperthyroidism and roughly 17 progressor patients) is reported in the paper. Following sampling, methimazole starting at 30 mg daily was given to hyperthyroidism patients, and high-dose intravenous methylprednisolone was given to ophthalmopathy patients. Thyroid tissue and blood T-cell repertoires from six Graves' hyperthyroidism patients were also compared in the study. To identify TCR V-J signatures that set the groups apart, the researchers used a discovery cohort of approximately 98 patients, made up of around 42 with Graves' ophthalmopathy and some 55 with stable Graves' hyperthyroidism. Results the study describes overall, beyond this receptor: In cross-validation, a model built on a 13 V-J signature told ophthalmopathy apart from stable hyperthyroidism with about 90% sensitivity and approximately 81% specificity, and in testing the same model reached 80%/75%. Most expanded thyroid clonotypes (frequency above 0.001) were also found in blood, which suggests that blood repertoires may mirror thyroid immune responses. In validation, progression to ophthalmopathy was predicted by the model with nearly 71% sensitivity and around 76% specificity, a median of around 5.9 months before onset. No statistical method was used to fix the sample size in advance, and group allocation was not hidden from the investigators.

Stable Graves' hyperthyroidism was defined as the absence of progression to ophthalmopathy over 18 months of follow-up. The hyperthyroidism patients were between 18 and 65 years old and newly diagnosed, with a disease duration of less than 2 months. Any patient with an uncontrolled infection, another autoimmune disease, pregnancy or lactation was excluded. Diagnoses were established on the basis of clinical symptoms, serum thyroxine and TRAb, thyroid ultrasound, and orbital computed tomography. PBMCs were separated from under 12 ml of fresh peripheral blood using Ficoll-Paque density gradient centrifugation. Trizol reagent was used to extract total RNA, and RNA quality was then checked on an Agilent 2100 Bioanalyzer. Amplification of TCR beta CDR3 regions was carried out from RNA transcripts. For the first round of RT-PCR on the TCR CDR3, the HTBI primer set was used together with the Qiagen OneStep RT-PCR kit. Libraries were constructed in a second round of multiplex PCR, after which size selection and purification were carried out. Sequencing of the libraries was done on an Illumina HiSeq2000 using paired-end 100 bp reads. In the source study's methods: SOAPnuke was used to process the raw data, with reads discarded if the reads contained adapters or uncalled bases, had a mean Phred below 15, or lacked an exact constant-primer or identifier match. COPE v1.2.5 was used to merge the high-quality paired reads, and each unique nucleotide sequence was defined as a clonotype. MiTCR v1.1 was used to align the clonotypes against IMGT TRBV, TRBD and TRBJ reference segments. Analysis was restricted to V-J combinations with a frequency above 0.0001, which covered 99.2% of repertoires. The TCS score was defined as F50 (clonal expansion) divided by E x V (chaos), with BLOSUM62-based TCRdist calculated between CDR3 peptides within each V-J. Welch's t-statistics and random forest reduced roughly 540 V-J features to 13, which were used in a naive Bayes classifier (R e1071). The public reads were quality trimmed at Q25 with fastp and then assembled into clones with MiXCR by TCRdb, keeping productive beta chains. Identical CDR3 protein sequences are pooled into one entry, listed with their most common genes and DNA. V and J calls and clone size were set by TCRdb, not the authors. A total of a few hundred thousand distinct CDR3 sequences appear in this sample, around 16% of them only once. Jointly, the top ten make up 7.3% of the sample.

This clonotype appeared many times. This clone's antigen is unknown. No base quality values were provided; no much bigger clone lies one nucleotide off. CDR1 and CDR2 are drawn from the germline V gene: SNHLY, FYNNEI. The CDR3, cysteine through phenylalanine, is 15 amino acids long. CDR3 DNA is the only sequence kept; it has 45 bases, read in frame from the first base. V was cut back by 8 bases and J by 6 bases, leaving a gap of 21 bases between them. Sequenced: blood. The receptor was derived from a woman in her twenties or thirties with Graves' hyperthyroidism. In this chain, TRBV2 is recombined with TRBJ2-3; the D gene is perhaps TRBD1, from 6 matching bases. This receptor carries the CDR3 CASHPKGETEDTQYF. The DNA reads TGTGCCAGCCATCCCAAGGGGGAGACGGAGGATACGCAGTATTTT.